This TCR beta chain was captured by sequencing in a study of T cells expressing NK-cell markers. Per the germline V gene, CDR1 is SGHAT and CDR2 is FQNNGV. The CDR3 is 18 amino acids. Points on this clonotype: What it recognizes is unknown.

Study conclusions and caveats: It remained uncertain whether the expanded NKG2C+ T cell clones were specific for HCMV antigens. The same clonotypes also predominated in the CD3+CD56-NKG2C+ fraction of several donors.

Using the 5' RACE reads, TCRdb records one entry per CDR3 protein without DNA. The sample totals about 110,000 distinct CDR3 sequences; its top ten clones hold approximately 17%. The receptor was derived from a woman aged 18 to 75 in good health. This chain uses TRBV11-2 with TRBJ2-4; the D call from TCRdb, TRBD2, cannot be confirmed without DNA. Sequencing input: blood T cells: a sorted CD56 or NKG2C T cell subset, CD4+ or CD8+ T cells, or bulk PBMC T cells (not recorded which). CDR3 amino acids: CASSLNPGGVAGWNIQYF.